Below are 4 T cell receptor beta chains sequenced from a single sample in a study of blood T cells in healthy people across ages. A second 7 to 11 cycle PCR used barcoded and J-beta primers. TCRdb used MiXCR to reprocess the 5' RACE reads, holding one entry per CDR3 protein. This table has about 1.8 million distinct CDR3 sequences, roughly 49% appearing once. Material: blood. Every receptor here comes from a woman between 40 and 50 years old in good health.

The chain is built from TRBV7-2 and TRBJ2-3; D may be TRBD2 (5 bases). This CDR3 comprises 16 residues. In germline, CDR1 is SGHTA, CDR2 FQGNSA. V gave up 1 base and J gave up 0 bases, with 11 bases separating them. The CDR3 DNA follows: TGTGCCAGCAGCTTAGGGCGGGCCCTTAGCACAGATACGCAGTATTTT. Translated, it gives CASSLGRALSTDTQYF.

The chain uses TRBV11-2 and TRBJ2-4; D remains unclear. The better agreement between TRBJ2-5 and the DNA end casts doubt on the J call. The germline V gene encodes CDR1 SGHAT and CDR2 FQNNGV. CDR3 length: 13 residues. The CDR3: CASSPYVGETQYF. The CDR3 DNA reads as TGTGCCAGCAGCCCCTATGTGGGAGAGACCCAGTACTTC.

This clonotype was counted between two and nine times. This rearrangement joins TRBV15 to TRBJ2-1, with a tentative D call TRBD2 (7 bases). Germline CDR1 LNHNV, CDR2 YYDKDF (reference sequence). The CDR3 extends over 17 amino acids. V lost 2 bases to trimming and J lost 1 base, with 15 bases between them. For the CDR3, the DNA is TGTGCCACCAGCAGATTTGGGGGGGGCCGGTCCTACAATGAGCAGTTCTTC. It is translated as CATSRFGGGRSYNEQFF.

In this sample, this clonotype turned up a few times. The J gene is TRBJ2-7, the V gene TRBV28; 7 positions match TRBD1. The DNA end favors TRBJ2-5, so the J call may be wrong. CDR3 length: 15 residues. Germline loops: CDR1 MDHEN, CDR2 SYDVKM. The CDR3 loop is CASSPGQSVSETQYF. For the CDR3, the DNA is TGTGCCAGCAGCCCGGGACAGTCGGTATCGGAGACCCAGTACTTC.